The source of this T cell receptor beta chain is a study of T cells in Graves' hyperthyroidism and ophthalmopathy. Background on the study: Peripheral blood was collected at initial diagnosis, before any treatment.

On this clonotype itself: An end of the junction differs from the germline gene, which may be a read error.

RNA transcripts gave rise to amplified TCR beta CDR3 regions. The TCR CDR3 was amplified in a first-round RT-PCR using the HTBI primer set. TCRdb reprocessed the multiplex PCR reads with MiXCR, giving one entry per CDR3 protein. Of 800,000 or so distinct CDR3 sequences listed, 38% are singletons. Germline CDR1 and CDR2: SGHTA and FQGTGA. This CDR3 contains 16 residues. V usage is TRBV7-3 and J usage is TRBJ2-5; 7 nucleotides agree with TRBD1. This sequence was found in a man between 18 and 29 years old with Graves' hyperthyroidism. Sample: blood. In DNA form, the CDR3 reads TGCGCCAGCAGCCGAGGGGGCCCTGGGAAACGGGAGACCCAGTACTTC. It yields the protein CASSRGGPGKRETQYF.